Here is one TCR beta chain with its context. Random hexamers served to reverse transcribe roughly 0.5 to 1 ug RNA. Multiplex immunoSEQ PCR targeted 54 Vbeta and 13 Jbeta TCR beta segments. TCRdb re-called the immunoSEQ multiplex PCR reads through MiXCR, storing one row per CDR3 protein. The sample carries 240,000 or so distinct CDR3 sequences, 90% to 97% recorded once. The sample is drawn from a study of CD8 T cells in Susac syndrome. V lost 1 base to trimming and J lost 8 bases, with 12 bases between them. There are 14 residues in the CDR3. CDR1 and CDR2 (germline): MNHEY, SMNVEV (reference sequence).

The clonotype originates from a human donor with Susac syndrome. The rearrangement uses TRBV27 and TRBJ1-5; D is unclear. The sample was CD4+ T cells from PBMCs. The CDR3 is CASSLLGNEEPQHF. DNA for the CDR3: TGTGCCAGCAGTTTATTGGGGAATGAGGAGCCCCAGCATTTT.